This is a list of T cell receptor beta chains from one sample in a study of cytomegalovirus exposure and HLA in healthy donors. This table comes from immunoSEQ multiplex PCR, and its TCRdb copy is limited to in-frame clones, with some not included. The sample gives some 130,000 clones, 60% to 85% of which show up once; 1.8% is in the top ten. Sequences were obtained from PBMCs. All receptors derive from a female donor in good health and CMV-seropositive. Both conserved end residues are part of each CDR3. The D gene is left open where the match is weak. Clone size is not always given. Where it is, it says once, few, many or a class for expanded clones.

>TRBV18|NA|TRBJ2-2|NA
TGTGCCAGCTCACCATTTGCGGGATTTAACACCGGGGAGCTGTTTTTT
CASSPFAGFNTGELFF
>TRBV7-9|few|TRBJ1-2|TRBD1
TGTGCCAGCAGCCCAGCGACAGGGGGCGAACTCTTGGGCTATGGCTACACCTTC
CASSPATGGELLGYGYTF
>TRBV2|NA|TRBJ2-3|NA
TGTGCCAGCAGTGTGGAGGGGGCAGTTGGGGATACGCAGTATTTT
CASSVEGAVGDTQYF
>TRBV28|NA|TRBJ2-3|TRBD2
TGTGCCAGCAGTTGGCGCGCTTCGACTAGCGGGGGGATCACAGATACGCAGTATTTT
CASSWRASTSGGITDTQYF
>TRBV19|NA|TRBJ1-1|NA
TGTGCCAGTAGTGAGACAGCTTACACTGAAGCTTTCTTT
CASSETAYTEAFF
>TRBV28|NA|TRBJ1-5|TRBD1
TGTGCCACCTCGACAGGGGGCAATCAGCCCCAGCATTTT
CATSTGGNQPQHF
>TRBV7-3|NA|TRBJ2-5|NA
TGTGCCATTCGAGACGCGGGGTTTAAAGAGACCCAGTACTTC
CAIRDAGFKETQYF
>TRBV7-2|NA|TRBJ2-1|TRBD2
TGTGCCAGCAGCCTCCCGGGGGGTCTAGCGGGGAGCTACAATGAGCAGTTCTTC
CASSLPGGLAGSYNEQFF
>TRBV19|once|TRBJ2-1|TRBD2
TGTGCCAGTATGGTTAGCGGGGGATACAATGAGCAGTTCTTC
CASMVSGGYNEQFF
>TRBV5-5|NA|TRBJ1-2|NA
TGTGCCAGCAGCGGTGCGGGCAACTATGGCTACACCTTC
CASSGAGNYGYTF
>TRBV29-1|NA|TRBJ2-7|NA
TGCAGCGTTGTACAGGACACCTACGAGCAGTACTTC
CSVVQDTYEQYF
>TRBV28|once|TRBJ2-3|TRBD1
TGTGCCAGCAGTTTAAAAAGGGGGCAAGCAGATACGCAGTATTTT
CASSLKRGQADTQYF